This entry lists 5 T cell receptor beta chains sequenced from one sample in a study of vaccination and CD4 T cells after COVID-19. One entry per CDR3 protein results from TCRdb running MiXCR on the PCR reads. Of 15,000 to 20,000 distinct CDR3 sequences listed, roughly 60% are singletons. Sequenced material: CD4+ T cells from blood, taken after SARS-CoV-2 vaccination. These receptor sequences come from a human donor who had recovered from COVID-19.

V usage is TRBV19 and J usage is TRBJ2-1; 11 nucleotides agree with TRBD2. With 7 bases clipped from V and 5 bases from J, the junction kept 7 bases outside the gene matches. The V gene's germline CDR1 is LNHDA and CDR2 SQIVND (reference sequence). This CDR3 spans 15 amino acids. The CDR3 bases are TGTGCCAGTACCATCTCTAGCGGGAGGAACAATGAGCAGTTCTTC. Translation: CASTISSGRNNEQFF.

This chain connects TRBV6-5 to TRBJ2-6; maybe TRBD2 (6 bases). The CDR3 is made up of 20 amino acids. With 0 bases removed from V and 0 bases from J, the gap between germline ends came to 18 bases. Germline V gene data show CDR1 as MNHEY and CDR2 as SVGAGI. The CDR3 bases are TGTGCCAGCAGTTACTCAAACTCCGGGAGCACAATCTCTGGGGCCAACGTCCTGACTTTC. It specifies CASSYSNSGSTISGANVLTF.

V gene TRBV6-2 or TRBV6-3 combines with J gene TRBJ2-7; no clear D. This CDR3 has 13 amino acids. The V gene's germline CDR1 is MNHEY and CDR2 SVGEGT. The V end lost 0 bases, the J end lost 4 bases, and 7 bases lay between the germline ends. This CDR3 reads CASSYSDGYEQYF. In DNA form, the CDR3 reads TGTGCCAGCAGTTACTCGGACGGATACGAGCAGTACTTC.

The chain employs TRBV6-1 and TRBJ1-2, with 7 bases aligning to TRBD1. Looked up from germline, CDR1 is MNHNS and CDR2 is SASEGT. The CDR3 extends over 13 amino acids. J lost 8 bases, V lost 6 bases, and 9 bases had no gene match. The CDR3: CASRTGQIQGYTF. Written as DNA, the CDR3 is TGTGCCAGCAGAACGGGACAGATCCAAGGCTACACCTTC.

V and J are TRBV20-1 and TRBJ2-5, with a tentative D call TRBD1 (6 bases). The CDR3 has 13 amino acids. Germline CDR1 DFQATT, CDR2 SNEGSKA (reference sequence). V was clipped by 3 bases and J by 9 bases, with 17 bases between them. CDR3 loop: CSASTTGITAQYF. CDR3 bases: TGCAGTGCTAGCACCACAGGGATTACGGCCCAGTACTTC.